The sequence of this TCR beta chain was determined in a study of shared clonotypes between healthy human individuals. Sequencing was performed with immunoSEQ multiplex PCR; in TCRdb, only in-frame clones are kept and a portion is missing. The repertoire consists of some 1 million clones, with roughly 80% occurring once and the leading ten covering 1.4%. The V gene's germline CDR1 is LNHDA and CDR2 SQIVND (reference sequence). The length of the CDR3 is 16 residues. V was clipped by 1 base and J by 5 bases, with 15 bases between them. This clone was seen just once. The chain links TRBV19 to TRBJ1-5, with D possibly being TRBD1 (6 bases). The TCR originated in a man aged 18 to 29 in good health. The sequenced sample was memory CD4+ T cells sorted from blood. Described subset: CD45RA-negative fraction. The CDR3 DNA reads TGTGCCAGTAGTATAGGTGGTCCACAGGGTTATCAGCCCCAGCATTTT. Amino acid sequence: CASSIGGPQGYQPQHF.